The 26 T cell receptor beta chains listed next were all sequenced from one sample in a study of lymphopenia after photon versus proton radiotherapy. Generated by immunoSEQ multiplex PCR, the TCRdb table keeps only in-frame clones and is missing some. The sample has under 20,000 clones; 90% to 95% are singletons. The sequencing used peripheral blood, collected from a patient treated with photon-based radiotherapy. Source of these receptors: a man aged 60-69 years with pancreatic cancer.

CDR3 loop: CASSVDRSNSPLHF. CDR3 bases: TGTGCCAGCAGTGTGGACAGGTCGAATTCACCCCTCCACTTT. The V and J genes are TRBV6-4 and TRBJ1-6, with 7 nucleotides matching TRBD1. Germline trimming cut 4 bases from V and 7 bases from J; bases unmatched to any gene: 4. There are 14 residues in the CDR3. CDR1 is MRHNA and CDR2 is SNTAGT in the germline V gene.

This chain uses TRBV6-1 with TRBJ1-3; D is unresolved. Germline values: CDR1 MNHNS, CDR2 SASEGT. Trimming took off 1 base at V and 3 bases at J, with 7 bases between the two ends. CDR3 size: 14 residues. CDR3 sequence: CASSEGAGGNTIYF. The CDR3 coding sequence is TGTGCCAGCAGTGAAGGGGCTGGTGGAAACACCATATATTTT.

CDR3 loop: CASGVFYF. CDR3 DNA: TGTGCCAGCGGGGTATTTTACTTC. The chain couples TRBV6-5 to TRBJ2-5; no reliable D call. CDR3 length equals 8 residues. The germline V and J ends were trimmed by 8 bases and 14 bases, with 9 bases remaining between them. CDR1 and CDR2 (germline): MNHEY, SVGAGI.

CDR3 DNA: TGTGCCAGCTCACCGGGCAACTTCAACTCTGGAAACACCATATATTTT. Translated, it gives CASSPGNFNSGNTIYF. V is TRBV18 and J is TRBJ1-3; no clear D. This CDR3 region has 16 residues. Trimming took 3 bases from V and 0 from J, leaving 12 bases between them. The germline gives CDR1 KGHSH, CDR2 LQKENI.

CDR3 nucleotide sequence: TGTGCCAGCAGCTTAGGTCAGGGCTCTTCGTATGGCTACACCTTC. Translating gives CASSLGQGSSYGYTF. The chain joins TRBV11-2 to TRBJ1-2; weak D call: TRBD1 (5 bases). CDR1 and CDR2 (germline): SGHAT, FQNNGV. The CDR3 runs to 15 residues. The V gene lost 1 base and the J gene lost 5 bases, with 14 bases spanning the gap.

The chain uses TRBV5-1 and TRBJ1-2; TRBD1 is a possible D gene (5 bases). The CDR3 totals 14 residues. Germline CDR1 SGHRS, CDR2 YFSETQ. Between the trimmed V and J ends, which lost 4 bases and 2 bases, there was a span of 12 bases. CDR3 residues: CASSDPTENYGYTF. CDR3 nucleotide sequence: TGCGCCAGCAGCGACCCGACAGAGAACTATGGCTACACCTTC.

This rearrangement joins TRBV4-1 to TRBJ2-1; TRBD2 is a possible D gene (7 bases). Germline-derived CDR1 and CDR2 are MGHRA and YSYEKL. Between the trimmed V and J ends, which lost 0 bases and 6 bases, there was a span of 15 bases. This CDR3 has 16 residues. This CDR3 reads CASSQESGGLPNEQFF. CDR3 DNA sequence: TGCGCCAGCAGCCAAGAGTCCGGGGGGCTTCCCAATGAGCAGTTCTTC.

The rearrangement joins TRBV10-3 to TRBJ2-1, with 9 bases matching TRBD2. The CDR3 spans 13 residues. Germline trimming cut 10 bases from V and 4 bases from J; bases unmatched to any gene: 5. Germline V gene lookup returns CDR1 ENHRY and CDR2 SYGVKD. For the CDR3, the DNA is TGTGCCACCCGTAGCGGGGGATACAATGAGCAGTTCTTC. As protein: CATRSGGYNEQFF.

V usage is TRBV5-6 and J usage is TRBJ2-5; D gene unclear. This CDR3 has 14 residues. V was cut by 2 bases and J by 2 bases, with 10 bases left in between. Germline CDR1 reads SGHDT; CDR2 reads YYEEEE. The DNA for the CDR3 is TGTGCCAGCAGCTTTGGTCGGAATCAAGAGACCCAGTACTTC. Protein: CASSFGRNQETQYF.

V and J are TRBV6-1 and TRBJ2-1; the D is unclear. V was cut by 2 bases and J by 7 bases, with 6 bases left in between. The CDR3 length is 12 residues. Per germline, CDR1 MNHNS and CDR2 SASEGT. The CDR3 DNA reads TGTGCCAGCAGTGAATGGGGAAATGAGCAGTTCTTC. Protein: CASSEWGNEQFF.

The genes are TRBV4-3 and TRBJ1-2, with D possibly TRBD1 on 5 matching bases. The CDR3 has 15 amino acids. V was shortened by 1 base and J by 2 bases, with 11 bases between the two germline ends. Germline CDR1 is LGHNA and CDR2 is YSLEER. The CDR3 DNA is TGCGCCAGCAGCCAAGTTGTGGCAGGGAACTATGGCTACACCTTC. It encodes CASSQVVAGNYGYTF.

V usage is TRBV30 and J usage is TRBJ2-1; TRBD1 agrees at 7 bases. After removal of 1 base from V and 6 bases from J, the junction contained 18 bases not matched to a gene. Germline V gives CDR1 GTSNPN, CDR2 SVGIG (reference sequence). The CDR3 extends over 18 amino acids. The CDR3 DNA reads TGTGCCTGGAGTGATGTCAGGGGGACGTTTGACACGGCCAATGAGCAGTTCTTC. This encodes CAWSDVRGTFDTANEQFF.

This clone was detected once. At one boundary the junction diverges from the germline segment, which might be a read error. V is TRBV2 and J is TRBJ1-1, with D tentatively TRBD1 (5 bases). CDR1 and CDR2 from the germline V gene are SNHLY and FYNNEI. The CDR3 runs 12 residues. The CDR3 sequence is CASSATAFRVVF. In DNA, the CDR3 is TGTGCCAGCAGTGCCACGGCTTTCAGGGTAGTCTTT.

The chain has TRBV5-4 and TRBJ1-1; the D gene is possibly TRBD1 (5 bases). V lost 5 bases to trimming and J lost 7 bases, with 18 bases between them. The V gene's germline CDR1 is SGHNT and CDR2 YYREEE (reference sequence). The CDR3 loop spans 14 amino acids. The CDR3 sequence is CASSRPGGTGEAFF. In DNA form, the CDR3 reads TGTGCCAGCAGTCGACCGGGAGGGACTGGTGAAGCTTTCTTT.

The CDR3 coding sequence is TGTGCCAGCAGCTTTCGAACTAGCGGAGGCCAAGAGACCCAGTACTTC. This translates into CASSFRTSGGQETQYF. V and J are TRBV5-6 and TRBJ2-5; the match to TRBD2 covers 8 bases. The V gene's germline CDR1 is SGHDT and CDR2 YYEEEE. This CDR3 has 16 residues. V dropped 2 bases and J dropped 1; count of bases not matched to a gene: 7.

This clone was counted a single time. The gene calls are TRBV5-6 and TRBJ2-7; D unresolved. The germline V gene encodes CDR1 SGHDT and CDR2 YYEEEE. This CDR3 is built from 12 residues. V lost 3 bases to trimming and J lost 0 bases, with 4 bases between them. CDR3 sequence reads: CASSSRSYEQYF. CDR3 bases: TGTGCCAGCAGCTCCCGCTCCTACGAGCAGTACTTC.

Written as DNA, the CDR3 is TGTGCCAGCAGCCCGGGACAGGGGACGAACACTGAAGCTTTCTTT. Its translation is CASSPGQGTNTEAFF. This chain connects TRBV5-5 to TRBJ1-1, with 10 bases identical to TRBD1. The V segment lost 4 bases and the J segment 1 base; nucleotides outside the gene matches: 4. CDR1 and CDR2 (germline): SGHKS, YYEKEE (reference sequence). The CDR3 sequence is 15 residues long.

This clone was detected only a few times. CDR3 amino acids: CASSDGTGYGQPQHF. The CDR3 DNA is TGCGCCAGCAGCGACGGGACAGGGTACGGTCAGCCCCAGCATTTT. J is TRBJ1-5 and V is TRBV10-1, with 9 bases lining up with TRBD1. In germline, CDR1 is WNHNN, CDR2 SYGVQD (reference sequence). This CDR3 is 15 amino acids long. The ends lost 6 bases at V and 6 bases at J; junction bases unmatched: 9.

The CDR3 coding sequence is TGTGCCAGCAGGACACGGCCTGAAGCTTTCTTT. It is translated as CASRTRPEAFF. The V and J genes are TRBV6-1 and TRBJ1-1; D remains ambiguous. The V gene lost 6 bases and the J gene lost 6 bases, with 8 bases spanning the gap. This CDR3 is built from 11 residues. Germline assignment: CDR1 MNHNS and CDR2 SASEGT.

This chain uses TRBV5-1 with TRBJ2-4; 7 bases align to TRBD1. This CDR3 region has 14 residues. CDR1 is SGHRS and CDR2 is YFSETQ in the germline V gene. V lost 3 bases and J lost 8; bases outside the gene matches: 8. Written as DNA, the CDR3 is TGCGCCAGCAGCTCAACGACAGGGAGCGACATTCAGTACTTC. Protein product: CASSSTTGSDIQYF.

The rearrangement uses TRBV14 and TRBJ1-4; tentative D call: TRBD1 (5 bases). The V and J ends lost 1 base and 7 bases respectively, with 19 bases between them. The CDR3 is 17 amino acids. The V gene's germline CDR1 is SGHDN and CDR2 FVKESK. The CDR3 loop is CASSQVVLMPGTEKLFF. In nucleotides, the CDR3 is TGTGCCAGCAGCCAAGTCGTTCTAATGCCAGGGACTGAAAAACTGTTTTTT.

The chain combines TRBV6-6 with TRBJ2-1; 10 bases match TRBD1. CDR1 MNHNY and CDR2 SVGAGI come from the germline V gene (reference sequence). The V and J ends lost 8 bases and 9 bases, in that order; junction bases with no gene match: 7. The CDR3 sequence is 13 residues long. For the CDR3, the DNA is TGTGCCAGCCGGGACAGGGGCGGTGGTGAGCAGTTCTTC. Residues: CASRDRGGGEQFF.

The V and J genes are TRBV7-2 and TRBJ2-1, with 14 nucleotides matching TRBD2. After removal of 5 bases from V and 9 bases from J, the junction contained 12 bases not matched to a gene. The CDR3 consists of 17 residues. Germline CDR1 SGHTA, CDR2 FQGNSA. The CDR3 spells CASSPRLAGGPSAEQFF. The CDR3 nucleotides read TGTGCCAGCAGCCCGAGACTAGCGGGGGGGCCTTCGGCTGAGCAGTTCTTC.

The chain uses TRBV18 and TRBJ1-5; no reliable D call. V was pared by 2 bases and J by 5 bases, with 7 bases between. This CDR3 is built from 13 residues. Germline CDR1 reads KGHSH; CDR2 reads LQKENI. The CDR3 region is CASSPIDDQPQHF. The CDR3 DNA sequence: TGTGCCAGCTCACCAATAGACGATCAGCCCCAGCATTTT. The complete variable domain, with remaining parts taken from reference TRBV18 and TRBJ1-5, reads NAGVMQNPRHLVRRRGQEARLRCSPMKGHSHVYWYRQLPEEGLKFMVYLQKENIIDESGMPKERFSAEFPKEGPSILRIQQVVRGDSAAYFCASSPIDDQPQHFGDGTRLSIL.

The rearrangement joins TRBV9 to TRBJ1-4; TRBD1 matches at 7 bases. The CDR3 covers 16 residues. Germline V gives CDR1 SGDLS, CDR2 YYNGEE. V trimming: 0 bases; J trimming: 2 bases; junction bases outside the gene matches: 4. DNA for the CDR3: TGTGCCAGCAGCGTAGCTTCGGGACAGACTAATGAAAAACTGTTTTTT. Translating it yields CASSVASGQTNEKLFF. Together with reference TRBV9 and TRBJ1-4, the CDR3 gives the full variable domain: DSGVTQTPKHLITATGQRVTLRCSPRSGDLSVYWYQQSLDQGLQFLIQYYNGEERAKGNILERFSAQQFPDLHSELNLSSLELGDSALYFCASSVASGQTNEKLFFGSGTQLSVL.

The DNA of the CDR3 is TGTGCCAGCTCACTCGGGACTAGCGAGGTGGGGGAGCAGTACTTC. Residues: CASSLGTSEVGEQYF. The rearrangement uses TRBV18 and TRBJ2-7; 10 nucleotides match TRBD2. Germline V gene lookup returns CDR1 KGHSH and CDR2 LQKENI. The CDR3 totals 15 residues. Unmatched junction bases numbered 10, after V lost 4 bases and J lost 7 bases.